This paragraph reports one T cell receptor (beta chain). These data originate in a study of blood T cells in healthy people across ages. Alongside a J-beta primer mix, a sample-barcoded 5' primer served in a second PCR lasting about 7 to 12 cycles. MiXCR was run by TCRdb on the 5' RACE reads, yielding one entry per CDR3 protein. The table records 1.5 million to 1.9 million distinct CDR3 sequences, about 45% of them present only once. The CDR3 has 14 amino acids. V lost 6 bases, J lost 7 bases, and 8 bases stayed unmatched. Germline-derived CDR1 and CDR2 are DFQATT and SNEGSKA (reference sequence). This TCR was sampled from a woman younger than 30 in good health. The chain uses TRBV20-1 and TRBJ2-7; 14 bases match TRBD2. Material: blood. Here the CDR3 reads CSARTSGRRDEQYF. CDR3 in DNA: TGCAGTGCAAGGACTAGCGGGAGGAGGGATGAGCAGTACTTC.